This TCR beta chain was retrieved from a study of T cells in tuberculosis. In the study overall: Within 7 days of starting treatment, or before, PBMC were stored.

The method was immunoSEQ multiplex PCR; TCRdb's version includes in-frame clones alone and lacks a portion of them. The sample lists about 35,000 clones, over 85% occurring once. Time point specified: new active TB diagnosis, blood taken before or within 7 days of starting treatment. The CDR3 is 14 amino acids. Germline-derived CDR1 and CDR2 are SGHRS and YFSETQ. Deletions cut 0 bases from V and 1 base from J, with 7 bases between. The sequencing here drew on PBMCs, taken at tuberculosis diagnosis. This chain connects TRBV5-1 to TRBJ1-1; unclear D gene. The receptor was isolated from an adult with tuberculosis. CDR3 DNA sequence: TGCGCCAGCAGCTTGGCCCCCGGGAACACTGAAGCTTTCTTT. Its protein product is CASSLAPGNTEAFF. The full variable domain, in which reference TRBV5-1 and TRBJ1-1 provide the parts outside the CDR3, is KAGVTQTPRYLIKTRGQQVTLSCSPISGHRSVSWYQQTPGQGLQFLFEYFSETQRNKGNFPGRFSGRQFSNSRSEMNVSTLELGDSALYLCASSLAPGNTEAFFGQGTRLTVV.